This TCR beta chain comes out of a study of post-analysis software for immune sequencing data. For the study at large: Some patients lacked subtype; others had relapsing-remitting, secondary progressive or progressive-relapsing disease. Points from the study as a whole: The study found significantly lower normalized Chao1 diversity in multiple sclerosis patients than in controls.

Researchers reported that TCR beta cDNA libraries carried unique molecular identifiers. A single record per CDR3 protein comes from TCRdb applying MiXCR to the PCR reads. Among under 650,000 distinct CDR3 sequences listed, around 44% were seen once. Turning to this clonotype: The antigen remains undetermined.

The origin of this receptor is a girl under 18 with multiple sclerosis. Sequencing input: blood.

This chain's CDR3 is CASSLAGGPGTQFF. The CDR3, as DNA: TGTGCCAGCAGCTTGGCGGGGGGGCCGGGGACTCAGTTCTTC. This sequence joins TRBV5-6 and TRBJ2-1, with 8 positions matching TRBD2. Germline assignment: CDR1 SGHDT and CDR2 YYEEEE. The CDR3 length is 14 residues. J gave up 13 bases and V 0 bases, and 9 bases lay outside the gene matches.